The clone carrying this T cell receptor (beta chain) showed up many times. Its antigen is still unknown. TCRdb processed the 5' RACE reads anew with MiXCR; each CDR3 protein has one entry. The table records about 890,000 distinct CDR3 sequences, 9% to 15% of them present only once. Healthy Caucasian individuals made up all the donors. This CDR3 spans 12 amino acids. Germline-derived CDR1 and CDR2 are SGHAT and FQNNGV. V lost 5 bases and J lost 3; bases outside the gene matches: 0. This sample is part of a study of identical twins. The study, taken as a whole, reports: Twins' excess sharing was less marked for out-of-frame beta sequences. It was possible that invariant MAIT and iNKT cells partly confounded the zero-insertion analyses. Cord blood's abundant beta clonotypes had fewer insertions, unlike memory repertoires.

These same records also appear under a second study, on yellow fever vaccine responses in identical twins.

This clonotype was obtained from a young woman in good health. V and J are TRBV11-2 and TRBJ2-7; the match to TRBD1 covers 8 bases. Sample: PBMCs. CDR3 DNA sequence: TGTGCCAGCAGCACAGGGGGCTACGAGCAGTACTTC. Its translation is CASSTGGYEQYF.